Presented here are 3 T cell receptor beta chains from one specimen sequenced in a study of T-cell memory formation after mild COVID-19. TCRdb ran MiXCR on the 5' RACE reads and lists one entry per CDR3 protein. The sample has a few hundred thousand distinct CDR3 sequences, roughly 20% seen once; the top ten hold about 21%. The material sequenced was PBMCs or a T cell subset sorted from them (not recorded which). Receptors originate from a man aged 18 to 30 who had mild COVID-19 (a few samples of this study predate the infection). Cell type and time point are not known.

CDR3 sequence reads: CSVRGGPSYNEQFF. The CDR3, as DNA: TGCAGCGTCCGTGGGGGGCCTTCCTACAATGAGCAGTTCTTC. The V call is TRBV29-1, the J call TRBJ2-1, with D perhaps being TRBD1 or TRBD2 (6 bases each). The CDR3 consists of 14 residues. Looked up from germline, CDR1 is SQVTM and CDR2 is ANQGSEA. V lost 6 bases and J lost 1, with 13 bases in between.

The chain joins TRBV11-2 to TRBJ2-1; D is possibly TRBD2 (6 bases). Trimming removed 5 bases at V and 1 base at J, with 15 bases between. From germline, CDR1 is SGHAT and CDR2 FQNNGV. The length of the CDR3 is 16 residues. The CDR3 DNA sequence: TGTGCCAGCAGCCCCGTGGAGGGCCGGTCCTACAATGAGCAGTTCTTC. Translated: CASSPVEGRSYNEQFF.

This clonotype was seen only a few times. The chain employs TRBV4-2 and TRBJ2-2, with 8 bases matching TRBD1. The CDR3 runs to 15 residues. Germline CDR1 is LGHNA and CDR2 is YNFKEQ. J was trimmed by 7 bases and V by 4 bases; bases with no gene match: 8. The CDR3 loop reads CASSPNQGAGGELFF. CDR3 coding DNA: TGTGCCAGCAGCCCGAACCAGGGGGCTGGCGGGGAGCTGTTTTTT.